This section outlines one T cell receptor beta chain sequence together with its context. Its antigen is unidentified. The CDR3 has 12 amino acids. Germline V CDR1 and CDR2: MDHEN, SYDVKM. The V and J ends lost 9 bases and 9 bases respectively, with 12 bases between them. TCRdb's table, derived via immunoSEQ multiplex PCR, lists solely in-frame clones and lacks some. The sample has 50,000 to 55,000 clones; 89% are singletons. The sample originates from a study of graft-versus-host responses after intestinal transplantation. This clonotype originated in a human donor who was the organ donor for an intestinal transplant. The chain combines TRBV28 with TRBJ1-6; a possible D gene is TRBD1 (5 bases). The source was unstimulated CD4+ T cells sorted from spleen or lymph node cells, collected before transplant. CDR3 coding DNA: TGTGCCAGTAGTACCGGGGGTTCACCCCTCCACTTT. Protein sequence: CASSTGGSPLHF.